The TCR beta chain described here comes from a study of blood T cell repertoires in COVID-19. Study information: Sites across the United States, Italy and Spain contributed samples from acute and convalescent COVID-19. T cells, B-cell-depleted T cells, or PBMCs supplied cDNA or gDNA.

As originally analysed: Cell counts per sample came from amplifying reference gene primers. This table comes from immunoSEQ multiplex PCR, and its TCRdb copy is limited to in-frame clones, with some not included. V and J calls and clone size are copied from that table; D and trimming were computed from the DNA. The sample consists of roughly 300,000 clones, more than 80% of them appearing once. The sample holds one count of this clone. V lost 5 bases to trimming and J lost 0 bases, with 17 bases between them. CDR1 and CDR2 from the germline V gene are SEHNR and FQNEAQ (reference sequence). CDR3 length equals 17 residues.

This chain connects TRBV7-9 to TRBJ2-1; D is perhaps TRBD1 (5 bases). The TCR originated in a man aged 18 to 30 who had recovered from COVID-19. The specimen was peripheral blood. The CDR3 nucleotides are TGTGCCAGCAGCCCGGCCTGGACACCAACCTCCTACAATGAGCAGTTCTTC. Translating it yields CASSPAWTPTSYNEQFF.